The rows below give T cell receptor beta chains drawn from one sample of a study of blood T cell repertoires in COVID-19. The repertoire was sequenced with immunoSEQ multiplex PCR; TCRdb's copy has only in-frame clones and lacks some. The data hold 130,000 or so clones, with around 83% observed a single time. The sample comprised peripheral blood. The receptors shown here come from a man at least 80 years old with active or convalescent COVID-19. Both conserved end residues are part of each CDR3. The order of the fields is clone size, V gene, J gene, D gene, CDR3 protein, CDR3 DNA. D genes are given only for firm matches. Not all rows give a size; the values are once, few, many and, for expanded clones, a class.

NA	TRBV19	TRBJ2-7	TRBD1	CASSAQDTGVYEQYF	TGTGCCAGTAGTGCCCAAGACACAGGGGTTTACGAGCAGTACTTC
NA	TRBV6-6	TRBJ1-2	NA	CASTQGQGNLKGYTF	TGTGCCAGCACTCAGGGCCAGGGGAACTTGAAAGGCTACACCTTC
NA	TRBV29-1	TRBJ2-7	TRBD2	CSVEEGGSGTYEQYF	TGCAGCGTTGAGGAGGGAGGGTCCGGGACCTACGAGCAGTACTTC
NA	TRBV19	TRBJ2-7	NA	CASSMRLGYEQYF	TGTGCCAGTAGTATGCGCCTAGGCTACGAGCAGTACTTC
NA	TRBV9	TRBJ2-3	TRBD1	CASSKTGTGGRTDTQYF	TGTGCCAGCAGCAAAACCGGGACAGGGGGCCGCACAGATACGCAGTATTTT
NA	TRBV4-3	TRBJ2-7	NA	CASSQDLSYEQYF	TGCGCCAGCAGCCAAGACCTCTCCTACGAGCAGTACTTC
NA	TRBV20-1	TRBJ1-1	TRBD1	CSASQAGGYTEAFF	TGCAGTGCTAGTCAGGCAGGGGGCTACACTGAAGCTTTCTTT
NA	TRBV4-3	TRBJ1-2	NA	CASSQYTGTHVYTF	TGCGCCAGCAGCCAGTACACAGGGACCCATGTCTACACCTTC
NA	TRBV28	TRBJ2-7	NA	CASSLRAGSAYEQYF	TGTGCCAGCAGTTTACGGGCAGGGTCCGCCTACGAGCAGTACTTC
once	TRBV10-2	TRBJ2-5	TRBD1	CASGTAETQYF	TGCGCCAGCGGGACAGCAGAGACCCAGTACTTC
NA	TRBV3-1/TRBV3-2	TRBJ1-1	TRBD1	CASRKRQGKMNTEAFF	TGTGCCAGCAGAAAGAGACAGGGTAAGATGAACACTGAAGCTTTCTTT
once	TRBV7-3	TRBJ1-1	TRBD1	CASSARTGGVGTEAFF	TGTGCCAGCAGCGCCCGGACAGGGGGCGTCGGGACTGAAGCTTTCTTT
few	TRBV5-1	TRBJ1-1	NA	CASSFLEDTEAFF	TGCGCCAGCAGCTTCCTTGAGGACACTGAAGCTTTCTTT
NA	TRBV5-1	TRBJ2-7	TRBD2	CASSLAAGASYEQYF	TGCGCCAGCAGCTTGGCAGCGGGGGCCTCCTACGAGCAGTACTTC
NA	TRBV3-1/TRBV3-2	TRBJ1-1	NA	CASSQDSREAFF	TGTGCCAGCAGCCAAGATTCTCGTGAAGCTTTCTTT
NA	TRBV6-5	TRBJ2-7	NA	CASSFRGSSYEQYF	TGTGCCAGCAGTTTTCGGGGGAGCTCCTACGAGCAGTACTTC
NA	TRBV7-7	TRBJ1-1	NA	CASSLGENTEAFF	TGTGCTAGCAGCTTAGGAGAGAACACTGAAGCTTTCTTT
once	TRBV13	TRBJ2-2	NA	CASSLDLTGELFF	TGTGCCAGCAGCTTGGACTTGACCGGGGAGCTGTTTTTT
NA	TRBV7-2	TRBJ2-1	TRBD2	CASSSASGVNEQFF	TGTGCCAGCAGCTCGGCTAGCGGGGTTAATGAGCAGTTCTTC
few	TRBV6-5	TRBJ1-1	TRBD1	CASRAGQGSTEAFF	TGTGCCAGCAGAGCTGGACAGGGGTCCACTGAAGCTTTCTTT
NA	TRBV20-1	TRBJ2-5	TRBD2	CSASSNRRLAGARGETQYF	TGCAGTGCTAGTTCGAACCGGCGACTAGCGGGGGCTCGGGGGGAGACCCAGTACTTC
NA	TRBV29-1	TRBJ1-4	NA	CSAKQGTNEKLFF	TGCAGCGCGAAACAGGGAACTAATGAAAAACTGTTTTTT
NA	TRBV25-1	TRBJ2-1	TRBD2	CASRDPRTSGDLVFF	TGTGCCAGCAGGGATCCCAGGACTAGCGGGGACCTGGTCTTCTTC
NA	TRBV5-1	TRBJ2-7	TRBD2	CASSRDNGGTREQYF	TGCGCCAGCAGCCGTGATAACGGGGGGACCCGCGAGCAGTACTTC
once	TRBV10-3	TRBJ2-5	NA	CAIRDYQETQYF	TGTGCCATCAGGGACTACCAAGAGACCCAGTACTTC
NA	TRBV11-2	TRBJ2-3	TRBD2	CASTPRGGDTDTQYF	TGTGCCAGCACCCCCCGCGGGGGGGATACAGATACGCAGTATTTT
NA	TRBV27	TRBJ1-3	NA	CASPRAKSGNTIYF	TGTGCCAGCCCCAGGGCAAAGTCTGGAAACACCATATATTTT
NA	TRBV7-9	TRBJ1-6	TRBD1	CASSSTGDGSPLHF	TGTGCCAGCAGCTCGACAGGGGACGGATCACCCCTCCACTTT
few	TRBV7-9	TRBJ2-7	TRBD1	CASSLPGTGAEQYF	TGTGCCAGCAGCCTACCCGGGACAGGGGCCGAGCAGTACTTC
NA	TRBV30	TRBJ1-2	TRBD1	CAWSRTGTGDGYTF	TGTGCCTGGAGTCGGACCGGGACAGGGGATGGCTACACCTTC
NA	TRBV27	TRBJ1-6	NA	CASSQGLDSPLHF	TGTGCCAGCAGCCAGGGGCTGGATTCACCCCTCCACTTT
NA	TRBV6-2/TRBV6-3	TRBJ1-2	TRBD1	CASSDYRGQGQLGYGYTF	TGTGCCAGCAGTGACTACCGGGGACAGGGGCAATTGGGCTATGGCTACACCTTC
NA	TRBV5-1	TRBJ1-4	NA	CASSRLIGANEKLFF	TGCGCCAGCAGCCGACTTATAGGGGCTAATGAAAAACTGTTTTTT
few	TRBV5-1	TRBJ1-2	TRBD1	CASSFGQGESYTF	TGCGCCAGCAGCTTTGGACAGGGGGAAAGCTACACCTTC
once	TRBV5-4	TRBJ2-3	NA	CASSLNGGEDTQYF	TGTGCCAGCAGCTTGAATGGGGGCGAAGATACGCAGTATTTT
NA	TRBV7-8	TRBJ2-5	TRBD2	CASSFGTSGGPETQYF	TGTGCCAGCAGCTTCGGGACTAGCGGGGGGCCGGAGACCCAGTACTTC
few	TRBV27	TRBJ1-2	NA	CASSSRTVGSYGYTF	TGTGCCAGCAGTTCCCGGACAGTAGGGAGTTATGGCTACACCTTC
NA	TRBV18	TRBJ2-7	TRBD2	CASSRPGLAGYEQYF	TGTGCCAGCTCAAGACCGGGACTAGCGGGGTATGAGCAGTACTTC
NA	TRBV27	TRBJ1-5	TRBD1	CASSYRGRRDQPQHF	TGTGCCAGCAGTTACAGGGGGCGGAGGGATCAGCCCCAGCATTTT
NA	TRBV9	TRBJ1-2	NA	CASSVAPGDGYTF	TGTGCCAGCAGCGTAGCTCCAGGGGATGGCTACACCTTC
NA	TRBV10-1	TRBJ2-5	TRBD2	CASSESKRGGLGETQYF	TGCGCCAGCAGTGAGTCTAAGCGGGGGGGCCTAGGGGAGACCCAGTACTTC
NA	TRBV7-3	TRBJ2-1	TRBD2	CASSSGTSGGDEQFF	TGTGCCAGCAGCTCCGGGACTAGCGGGGGCGATGAGCAGTTCTTC
NA	TRBV29-1	TRBJ2-3	TRBD2	CSVESGGRTDTQYF	TGCAGCGTTGAAAGCGGGGGGCGCACAGATACGCAGTATTTT
NA	TRBV27	TRBJ1-3	NA	CASSFNRDGNTIYF	TGTGCCAGCAGTTTCAACAGGGATGGAAACACCATATATTTT
NA	TRBV28	TRBJ1-1	NA	CASKLAGANTEAFF	TGTGCCAGCAAACTGGCAGGGGCAAACACTGAAGCTTTCTTT
NA	TRBV28	TRBJ2-7	TRBD1	CASSLTGGGLVEQYF	TGTGCCAGCAGTTTAACAGGGGGCGGGCTGGTCGAGCAGTACTTC
NA	TRBV28	TRBJ2-7	TRBD2	CASSLPHRGGHEQYF	TGTGCCAGCAGTTTACCCCACCGGGGGGGTCACGAGCAGTACTTC
NA	TRBV19	TRBJ2-7	TRBD2	CASSILAGGYEQYF	TGTGCCAGTAGTATATTAGCGGGGGGGTACGAGCAGTACTTC
NA	TRBV2	TRBJ2-1	NA	CASSDTRVYNEQFF	TGTGCCAGCAGTGACACCAGGGTCTACAATGAGCAGTTCTTC
NA	TRBV6-2/TRBV6-3	TRBJ2-7	NA	CASSYSGYEGYEQYF	TGTGCCAGCAGTTACTCCGGGTACGAGGGCTACGAGCAGTACTTC
NA	TRBV29-1	TRBJ1-2	TRBD1	CSVGQGNYGYTF	TGCAGCGTTGGACAGGGAAACTATGGCTACACCTTC
NA	TRBV21-1	TRBJ2-3	NA	CASSKYLTTGDTDTQYF	TGTGCCAGCAGCAAATATTTGACGACAGGAGACACAGATACGCAGTATTTT